Given below is one TCR beta chain in context. Its target antigen remains unknown. No much larger clonotype is one base removed from it; base qualities were not supplied. The source of the sample is a study of shared clonotypes between healthy human individuals (dated by TCRdb to the early 2020s). Background on the whole study: The cohort included three men and a couple of women between 18 and 49 years of age. For each donor, CD4 naive and CD4 memory were each run on three plates, CD8 naive on two plates, and CD8 memory on one plate. The study deeply sequenced blood TCR repertoires of five healthy adults to estimate repertoire size and the extent of clonotype sharing between individuals. To increase sequencing depth and limit assay-specific biases, different laboratories used diverse techniques to prepare libraries and sequence TCR repertoires. Per donor, leukapheresis produced somewhere between about 0.9 and 10 billion PBMCs.

TCR CDR3 regions were amplified from genomic DNA by multiplex PCR using the deep immunoSEQ assay. Extracted genomic DNA from each cell subset was distributed evenly across all wells of several immunoSEQ 96-well plates, and each plate was treated as a replicate. For sorted subsets, roughly 0.2 ug genomic DNA, equal to about 30,000 T cell genomes, was loaded into each replicate PCR. Purified libraries were measured with a Qubit 3.0 fluorometer, size-checked on a Bioanalyzer 2100, and measured again with the KAPA Library Quantification kit. Every immunoSEQ 96-well plate was sequenced on a separate single-read 150-cycle Illumina NextSeq 550 flow cell. Regarding the original processing steps: Because the immunoSEQ output held only junctional sequences and lacked quality scores, the filtering could not match the filtering applied to full-length reads. To assign V/J genes and CDR3, sequences were annotated against IMGT germline references using PyIR, a Python wrapper for IgBLAST v1.9. Reads were filtered out if the reads had weak V/J assignments (E-value above 1e-6), no CDR3, stop codons, out-of-frame junctions, or ambiguous translated residues. V3J clonotypes were defined as sequences sharing an identical inferred V gene, J gene, and CDR3 amino acid sequence. Percentage overlap between repertoires was computed as shared unique clonotypes divided by the size of the smaller repertoire. Three approaches were used to assess repertoire richness: RTK rarefaction, the Chao1 estimator, and Recon v2.1 estimates of unobserved clonotypes. For all TCRbeta clonotypes obtained by the gDNA method from a few donors, generation probabilities were computed with OLGA. TCRdb obtained this table from immuneACCESS and retained in-frame rearrangements with V and J assigned. These tables miss some clones; where compared with another copy, unresolved V genes account for less than half of the shortfall, and the remainder is unexplained. V and J calls and clone size are as listed in that table; D and trimming were resolved from the DNA. Counted in this sample were about 980,000 clones; 76% of them appeared once. The ten largest clones take up approximately 1.5% of the sample.

The germline V gene gives CDR1 as SGDLS and CDR2 as YYNGEE. The junction carries 12 bases between V and J, which are trimmed by 0 bases and 7 bases respectively. From the cysteine up to the phenylalanine, the CDR3 has a length of 14 residues. Solely the CDR3 DNA is kept, with 42 bases framed from the first base. Broad study findings and their caveats: Estimated clonotype richness was generally larger for naive than for memory subsets. When several donors were compared, the shared fraction of clonotypes was 5% to 6.5% for naive CD4, about 4% for naive CD8, 2.3% for memory CD4, and under 0.5% for memory CD8. Only blood was sampled, and tissue TCR repertoires likely differ from those in blood. Rarefaction of sorted-subset datasets indicated incomplete sequencing despite the large sequencing depth. Clonotypes shared by all four sorted-subset donors showed higher generation probabilities than non-shared clonotypes. Pairwise subsampling indicated that sequencing depth was expected to affect the degree of clonotype sharing among donors. The genetic and exposure-history diversity represented was limited by the small number of donors.

Donors were healthy HIV-negative adults with no recently reported acute infections or vaccinations. Every donor was a Caucasian adult living in Nashville, Tennessee, USA. Magnetic negative selection was used to enrich CD4+ T cells, after which naive cells were positively selected on CD45RA and the negative fraction became the memory subset. Blood was collected by leukapheresis, and PBMCs were isolated by Ficoll-Histopaque density gradient centrifugation and then cryopreserved in liquid nitrogen vapor phase. Analytical flow cytometry was used to check the purity and quantity of every magnetically sorted T cell population. Genomic DNA was isolated from every sorted fraction and measured by UV absorbance on a Nanodrop 2000c.

The TCR originated in a man between 18 and 29 years old in good health. The V gene is TRBV9 and the J gene is TRBJ2-3, with no confident D gene call. The sample consisted of memory CD4+ T cells sorted from blood. Per the publication, the cell subset or site label means: CD45RA-negative fraction. The DNA sequence reads TGTGCCAGCAGCGTAGTAGCCCTCGGATATACGCAGTATTTT. Its translation is CASSVVALGYTQYF.